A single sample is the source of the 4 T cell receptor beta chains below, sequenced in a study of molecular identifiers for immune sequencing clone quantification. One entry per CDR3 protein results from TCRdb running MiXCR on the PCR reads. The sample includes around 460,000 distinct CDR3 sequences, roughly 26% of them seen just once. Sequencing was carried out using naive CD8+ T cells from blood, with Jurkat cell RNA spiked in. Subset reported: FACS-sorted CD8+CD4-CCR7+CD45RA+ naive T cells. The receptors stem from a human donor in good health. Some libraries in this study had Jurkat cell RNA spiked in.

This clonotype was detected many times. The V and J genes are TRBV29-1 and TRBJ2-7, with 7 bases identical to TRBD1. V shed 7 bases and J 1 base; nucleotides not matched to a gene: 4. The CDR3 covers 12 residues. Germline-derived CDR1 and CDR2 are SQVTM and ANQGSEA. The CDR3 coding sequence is TGCAGCGGCCCGGGACAGTCCTACGAGCAGTACTTC. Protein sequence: CSGPGQSYEQYF.

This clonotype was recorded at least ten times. For the CDR3, the DNA is TGTGCCTGGAGTGTACACGGGATGAACGAGCAGTACTTC. This encodes CAWSVHGMNEQYF. This chain joins TRBV30 and TRBJ2-7, with D maybe TRBD2 (5 bases). The V gene's germline CDR1 is GTSNPN and CDR2 SVGIG (reference sequence). Trimming took 0 bases from V and 5 from J, leaving 11 bases between them. This CDR3 contains 13 residues.

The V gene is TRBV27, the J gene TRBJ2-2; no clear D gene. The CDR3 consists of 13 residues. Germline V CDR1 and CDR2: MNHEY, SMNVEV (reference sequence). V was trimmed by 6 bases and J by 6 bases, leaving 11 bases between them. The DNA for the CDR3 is TGTGCCAGCAGACCTGGGATCTCCGGGGAGCTGTTTTTT. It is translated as CASRPGISGELFF.

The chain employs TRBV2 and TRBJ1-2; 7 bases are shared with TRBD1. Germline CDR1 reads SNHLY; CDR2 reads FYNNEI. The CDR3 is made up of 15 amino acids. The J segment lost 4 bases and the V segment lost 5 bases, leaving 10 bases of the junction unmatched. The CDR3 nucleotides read TGTGCCAGCAGTTGGGAGACCGGGACAGCCTATGGCTACACCTTC. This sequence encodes CASSWETGTAYGYTF.